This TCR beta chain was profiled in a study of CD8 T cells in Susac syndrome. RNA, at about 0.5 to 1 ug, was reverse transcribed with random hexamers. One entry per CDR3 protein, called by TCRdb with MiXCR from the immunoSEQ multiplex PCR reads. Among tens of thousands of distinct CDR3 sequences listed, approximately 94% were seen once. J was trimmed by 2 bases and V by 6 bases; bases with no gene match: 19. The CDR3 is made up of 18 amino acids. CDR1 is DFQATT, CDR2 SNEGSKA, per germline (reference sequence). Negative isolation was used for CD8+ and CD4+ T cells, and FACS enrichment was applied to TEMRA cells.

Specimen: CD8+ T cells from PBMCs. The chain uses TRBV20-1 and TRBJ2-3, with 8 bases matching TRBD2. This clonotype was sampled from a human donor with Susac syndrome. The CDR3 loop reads CSATGLENSRGDTDTQYF. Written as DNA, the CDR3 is TGCAGTGCAACGGGACTAGAGAACTCGCGCGGGGACACAGATACGCAGTATTTT.